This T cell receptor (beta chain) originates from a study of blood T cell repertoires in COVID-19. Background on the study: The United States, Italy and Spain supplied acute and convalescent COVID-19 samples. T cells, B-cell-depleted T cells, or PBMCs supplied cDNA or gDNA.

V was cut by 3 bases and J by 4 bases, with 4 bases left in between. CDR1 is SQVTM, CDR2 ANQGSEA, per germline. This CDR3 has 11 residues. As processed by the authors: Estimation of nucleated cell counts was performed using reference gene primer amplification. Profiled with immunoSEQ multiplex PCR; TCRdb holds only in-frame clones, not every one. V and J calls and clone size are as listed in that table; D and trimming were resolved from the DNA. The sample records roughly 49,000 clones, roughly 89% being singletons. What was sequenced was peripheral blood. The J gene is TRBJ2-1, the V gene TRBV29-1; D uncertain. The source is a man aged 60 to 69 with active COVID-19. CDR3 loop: CSVDLYNEQFF. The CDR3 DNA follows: TGCAGCGTTGATCTATACAATGAGCAGTTCTTC.